The 7 T cell receptor beta chains reported below all come from one sample, sequenced in a study of blood T cell repertoires in COVID-19. The data were produced by immunoSEQ multiplex PCR, yet TCRdb's version contains in-frame clones alone and is incomplete. The data show around 180,000 clones, 70% to 90% seen once. The sample was peripheral blood. The receptors shown here come from a human donor with active or convalescent COVID-19. The donor label of this sample is uncertain.

The chain has TRBV1 and TRBJ2-7; TRBD2, as called in the table, went unchecked against the DNA. TRBV1 is a pseudogene locus. This CDR3 spans 19 amino acids. CDR3 bases: TGCACCAGCAGCCAAGATGCGGTAGCGGAGCGGATCCCCCCTGGCGAGCAGTACTTC. Protein sequence: CTSSQDAVAERIPPGEQYF.

This chain connects TRBV18 to TRBJ2-5; 8 nucleotides line up with TRBD2. CDR3 size: 15 residues. CDR1 is KGHSH and CDR2 is LQKENI in the germline V gene. J lost 5 bases, V lost 4 bases, and 9 bases had no gene match. The CDR3 protein is CASSRGTSGRETQYF. Written as DNA, the CDR3 is TGTGCCAGCTCACGCGGGACTAGTGGTAGGGAGACCCAGTACTTC.

The chain has TRBV6-4 and TRBJ1-5; 10 bases agree with TRBD1. J lost 3 bases, V lost 8 bases, and 7 bases had no gene match. CDR1 and CDR2 (germline): MRHNA, SNTAGT. This CDR3 comprises 15 residues. CDR3 sequence (DNA): TGTGCCAGCGGGGCCGGGACAGGGGACAATCAGCCCCAGCATTTT. Its translation: CASGAGTGDNQPQHF.

The CDR3 sequence is CASSSGPGLAGGRSYNEQFF. The CDR3 coding sequence is TGTGCCAGTAGTTCCGGCCCGGGACTAGCGGGAGGGAGGTCCTACAATGAGCAGTTCTTC. The chain links TRBV19 to TRBJ2-1; TRBD2 matches at 16 bases. Germline loops: CDR1 LNHDA, CDR2 SQIVND (reference sequence). The CDR3 length is 20 residues. Trimming at V came to 5 bases and at J to 1 base, leaving 11 bases not matched to a gene.

The chain is built from TRBV30 and TRBJ1-6, with a tentative D call TRBD1 (5 bases). Trimming pared 4 bases from V and 18 bases from J, leaving 22 bases between. CDR1 is GTSNPN, CDR2 SVGIG, per germline (reference sequence). The CDR3 length is 13 residues. This chain's CDR3 is CAWKDPVTERRHF. CDR3 bases: TGTGCCTGGAAGGATCCAGTGACAGAGAGGCGCCACTTT.

In regard to this clone: This sample also contains other DNA sequences that code for the same CDR3. The CDR3 is CASSLTGGTEAFF. CDR3 nucleotide sequence: TGTGCCAGCAGCCTCACAGGGGGAACTGAAGCTTTCTTT. The rearrangement joins TRBV14 to TRBJ1-1; TRBD1 agrees at 8 bases. Trimming cost V 4 bases and J 5 bases; bases outside gene matches: 3. The CDR3 contains 13 residues. Germline CDR1 and CDR2: SGHDN and FVKESK. Combining the CDR3 with reference TRBV14 and TRBJ1-1 gives the whole variable domain EAGVTQFPSHSVIEKGQTVTLRCDPISGHDNLYWYRRVMGKEIKFLLHFVKESKQDESGMPNNRFLAERTGGTYSTLKVQPAELEDSGVYFCASSLTGGTEAFFGQGTRLTVV.

The genes are TRBV3-1 (or the pseudogene TRBV3-2) and TRBJ1-2, with D uncertain. Germline-derived CDR1 and CDR2 are LGHDT and YNNKEL (reference sequence). The CDR3 loop spans 14 amino acids. Deletions cut 5 bases from V and 1 base from J, with 11 bases between. Written as DNA, the CDR3 is TGTGCCAGCAGCTTCTTCAGAAATAACTATGGCTACACCTTC. Amino acids: CASSFFRNNYGYTF.